One and the same sample provided the 17 T cell receptor beta chains below, sequenced in a study of control samples from healthy donors and cancer patients. Clones were sequenced by immunoSEQ multiplex PCR, and TCRdb holds only the in-frame ones, with some missing. The table shows fewer than 85,000 clones, with around 92% occurring only once. The sequenced sample was blood. The receptors originated from a man aged 25 to 45 in good health.

The V gene is TRBV5-1, the J gene TRBJ2-5; TRBD2 agrees at 10 bases. CDR1 and CDR2 from the germline V gene are SGHRS and YFSETQ. This CDR3 contains 15 residues. J gave up 0 bases and V 5 bases, and 4 bases lay outside the gene matches. Here the CDR3 DNA reads TGCGCCAGCAGAGATAGCGGGGGGTACCAAGAGACCCAGTACTTC. This codes for CASRDSGGYQETQYF. The entire variable domain, with the rest obtained from reference TRBV5-1 and TRBJ2-5, is as follows: KAGVTQTPRYLIKTRGQQVTLSCSPISGHRSVSWYQQTPGQGLQFLFEYFSETQRNKGNFPGRFSGRQFSNSRSEMNVSTLELGDSALYLCASRDSGGYQETQYFGPGTRLLVL.

The rearrangement links TRBV6-5 to TRBJ1-3; possible D gene TRBD1, 5 bases. Germline V gene sequence: CDR1 MNHEY, CDR2 SVGAGI. The CDR3 spans 15 residues. The germline V and J ends were trimmed by 6 bases and 2 bases, with 14 bases remaining between them. The CDR3: CASRGVSGTGNTIYF. In DNA, the CDR3 is TGTGCCAGCAGGGGGGTATCGGGGACTGGAAACACCATATATTTT.

This chain links TRBV19 with TRBJ1-4; D possibly corresponds to TRBD1 (5 bases). The V end lost 8 bases, the J end lost 7 bases, and 14 bases lay between the germline ends. Germline V CDR1 and CDR2: LNHDA, SQIVND (reference sequence). The CDR3 covers 13 residues. CDR3 region: CASAAGEGEKLFF. As DNA, the CDR3 is TGTGCCAGTGCCGCGGGGGAAGGTGAAAAACTGTTTTTT.

The chain is built from TRBV2 and TRBJ2-2; D gene ambiguous. The CDR3 runs 14 residues. Germline V CDR1 and CDR2: SNHLY, FYNNEI. V was shortened by 7 bases and J by 0 bases, with 9 bases between the two germline ends. The CDR3 bases are TGTGCCAGCACCACTACTCCGAACACCGGGGAGCTGTTTTTT. It codes for CASTTTPNTGELFF.

The chain recombines TRBV9 with TRBJ2-5, with TRBD2 as a possible D gene (7 bases). Germline V gives CDR1 SGDLS, CDR2 YYNGEE. This CDR3 is built from 17 residues. The V gene lost 0 bases and the J gene lost 0 bases, with 15 bases spanning the gap. The CDR3 sequence: CASSVGGGEPYQETQYF. For the CDR3, the DNA is TGTGCCAGCAGCGTAGGAGGGGGGGAGCCGTACCAAGAGACCCAGTACTTC. The variable domain in full, with the rest retrieved from reference TRBV9 and TRBJ2-5, is DSGVTQTPKHLITATGQRVTLRCSPRSGDLSVYWYQQSLDQGLQFLIQYYNGEERAKGNILERFSAQQFPDLHSELNLSSLELGDSALYFCASSVGGGEPYQETQYFGPGTRLLVL.

This chain connects TRBV3-1 (or the pseudogene TRBV3-2) to TRBJ1-5; 9 bases are shared with TRBD1. CDR3 length: 16 amino acids. The germline V gene has CDR1 LGHDT and CDR2 YNNKEL (reference sequence). Trimming took 1 base from V and 6 from J; bases not matched to a gene: 7. The CDR3 sequence: CASSQGAQGARQPQHF. DNA for the CDR3: TGTGCCAGCAGCCAAGGGGCACAGGGGGCACGTCAGCCCCAGCATTTT.

Here the CDR3 DNA reads TGTGCCAGCTCACCTGAGGGGGATTACACTGAAGCTTTCTTT. Its translation: CASSPEGDYTEAFF. V and J are TRBV18 and TRBJ1-1; D is possibly TRBD1 (6 bases). Germline V gene data show CDR1 as KGHSH and CDR2 as LQKENI. This CDR3 has 14 amino acids. V lost 3 bases, J lost 3 bases, and 11 bases lay in between.

The chain uses TRBV7-9 and TRBJ2-2; D is possibly TRBD2 (6 bases). Germline assignment: CDR1 SEHNR and CDR2 FQNEAQ (reference sequence). The CDR3 has 15 amino acids. Trimming pared 0 bases from V and 1 base from J, leaving 6 bases between. The CDR3 nucleotides read TGTGCCAGCAGCTTAGCGGGGGGGAACACCGGGGAGCTGTTTTTT. Its translation is CASSLAGGNTGELFF. The full variable domain, completed using reference TRBV7-9 and TRBJ2-2, is DTGVSQNPRHKITKRGQNVTFRCDPISEHNRLYWYRQTLGQGPEFLTYFQNEAQLEKSRLLSDRFSAERPKGSFSTLEIQRTEQGDSAMYLCASSLAGGNTGELFFGEGSRLTVL.

The chain links TRBV27 to TRBJ1-2; perhaps TRBD1 as D (5 bases). In germline, CDR1 is MNHEY, CDR2 SMNVEV (reference sequence). The CDR3 has 13 residues. Trimming left V 2 bases short and J 3 bases short, with 7 bases between. In DNA form, the CDR3 reads TGTGCCAGCAGTTTAAGGGGAGACTATGGCTACACCTTC. This gives the protein CASSLRGDYGYTF.

This clone was detected once. J is TRBJ1-2 and V is TRBV24-1, with 7 bases matching TRBD1. Trimming removed 12 bases from V and 5 bases from J; junction bases left unmatched: 20. This CDR3 spans 16 amino acids. Germline CDR1 reads KGHDR; CDR2 reads SFDVKD. CDR3 region: CASNTRDRQGKYGYTF. The CDR3 bases are TGTGCCTCAAATACCCGGGACAGACAAGGGAAGTATGGCTACACCTTC.

The V and J genes are TRBV28 and TRBJ1-5; D is perhaps TRBD1 (6 bases). The V gene's germline CDR1 is MDHEN and CDR2 SYDVKM. This CDR3 is 16 amino acids long. V was pared by 5 bases and J by 3 bases, with 17 bases between. CDR3 amino acids: CASSLGGVVSNQPQHF. Here the CDR3 DNA reads TGTGCCAGCAGTCTAGGGGGGGTGGTTTCCAATCAGCCCCAGCATTTT. Full variable domain (rest looked up from reference TRBV28 and TRBJ1-5): DVKVTQSSRYLVKRTGEKVFLECVQDMDHENMFWYRQDPGLGLRLIYFSYDVKMKEKGDIPEGYSVSREKKERFSLILESASTNQTSMYLCASSLGGVVSNQPQHFGDGTRLSIL.

This chain joins TRBV29-1 and TRBJ2-7; TRBD1 matches 7 bases. In germline, CDR1 is SQVTM, CDR2 ANQGSEA. Losses at the gene ends were 4 bases for V and 3 bases for J; bases not matched to a gene: 6. The length of the CDR3 is 13 residues. CDR3 nucleotide sequence: TGCAGCGTTGCCTCCACAGGGGACTACGAGCAGTACTTC. This sequence encodes CSVASTGDYEQYF.

V usage is TRBV19 and J usage is TRBJ1-3; D gene ambiguous. The V gene lost 4 bases and the J gene lost 4 bases, with 11 bases spanning the gap. The germline CDR1 and CDR2 sequences are LNHDA and SQIVND (reference sequence). The CDR3 covers 14 residues. This CDR3 reads CASSKGAEGNTIYF. The CDR3 nucleotides read TGTGCCAGTAGTAAGGGAGCTGAAGGAAACACCATATATTTT.

The rearrangement uses TRBV19 and TRBJ1-1, with TRBD1 identical over 7 bases. With V trimmed by 10 bases and J by 4 bases, 0 bases remained unmatched. Germline CDR1 and CDR2: LNHDA and SQIVND (reference sequence). The CDR3 is 10 amino acids. CDR3 protein: CATGGTEAFF. CDR3 nucleotide sequence: TGTGCCACAGGGGGCACTGAAGCTTTCTTT.

This clone was counted a single time. V is TRBV10-1 and J is TRBJ1-4, with D perhaps matching TRBD1 (6 bases). The CDR3 is 15 amino acids. V lost 6 bases and J lost 2, with 13 bases in between. Germline V gene lookup returns CDR1 WNHNN and CDR2 SYGVQD (reference sequence). This chain's CDR3 is CASSVQGITNEKLFF. The DNA of the CDR3 is TGCGCCAGCAGCGTACAGGGTATCACTAATGAAAAACTGTTTTTT.

The gene calls are TRBV9 and TRBJ1-1; weak D call: TRBD1 (6 bases). Germline-derived CDR1 and CDR2 are SGDLS and YYNGEE. This CDR3 is 16 amino acids long. The germline V and J ends were trimmed by 2 bases and 4 bases, with 18 bases remaining between them. This CDR3 is CASSVGAGPGGTEAFF. The CDR3 nucleotides are TGTGCCAGCAGCGTGGGGGCGGGTCCCGGGGGCACTGAAGCTTTCTTT.

As DNA, the CDR3 is TGCGCCAGCAGGGAAGGGGGATTGGCTGAAGCTTTCTTT. This sequence encodes CASREGGLAEAFF. V usage is TRBV10-2 and J usage is TRBJ1-1; D possibly corresponds to TRBD1 (6 bases). Trimming cost V 6 bases and J 6 bases, with 14 bases left between them. The CDR3 covers 13 residues. From germline, CDR1 is WSHSY and CDR2 SAAADI.